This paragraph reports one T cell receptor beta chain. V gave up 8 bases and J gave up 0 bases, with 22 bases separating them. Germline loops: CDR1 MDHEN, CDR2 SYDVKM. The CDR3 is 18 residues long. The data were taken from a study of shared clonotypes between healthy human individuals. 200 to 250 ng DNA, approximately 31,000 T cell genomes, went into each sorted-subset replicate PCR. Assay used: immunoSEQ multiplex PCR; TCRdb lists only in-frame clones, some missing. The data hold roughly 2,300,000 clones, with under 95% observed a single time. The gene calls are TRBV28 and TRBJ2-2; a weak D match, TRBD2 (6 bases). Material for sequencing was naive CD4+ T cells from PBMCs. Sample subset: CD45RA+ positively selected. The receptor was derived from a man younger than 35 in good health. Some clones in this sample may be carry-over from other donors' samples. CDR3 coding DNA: TGTGCCAGCCTCACGACCGGGACTCCCACCACGAACACCGGGGAGCTGTTTTTT. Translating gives CASLTTGTPTTNTGELFF.